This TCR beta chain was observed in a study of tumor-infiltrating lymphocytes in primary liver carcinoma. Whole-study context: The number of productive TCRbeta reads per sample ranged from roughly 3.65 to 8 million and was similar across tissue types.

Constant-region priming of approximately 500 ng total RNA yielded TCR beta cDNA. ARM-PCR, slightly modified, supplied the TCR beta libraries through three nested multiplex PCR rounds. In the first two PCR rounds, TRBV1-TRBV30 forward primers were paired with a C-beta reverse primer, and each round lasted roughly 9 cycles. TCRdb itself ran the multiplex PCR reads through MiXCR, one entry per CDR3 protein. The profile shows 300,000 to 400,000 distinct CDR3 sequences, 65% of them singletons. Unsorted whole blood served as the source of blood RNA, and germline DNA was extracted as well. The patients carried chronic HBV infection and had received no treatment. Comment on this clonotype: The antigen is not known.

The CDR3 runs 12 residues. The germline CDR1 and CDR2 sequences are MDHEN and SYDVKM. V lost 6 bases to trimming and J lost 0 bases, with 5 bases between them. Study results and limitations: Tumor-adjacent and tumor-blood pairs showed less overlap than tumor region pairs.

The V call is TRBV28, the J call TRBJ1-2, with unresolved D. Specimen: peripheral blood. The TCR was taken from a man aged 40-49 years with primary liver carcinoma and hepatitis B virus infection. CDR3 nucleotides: TGTGCCAGCAGGGGCCCTAACTATGGCTACACCTTC. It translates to CASRGPNYGYTF.